This TCR beta chain was recovered during a study of lymphopenia after photon versus proton radiotherapy. Study-level results: After the lymphocyte nadir, photon-treated repertoires showed oligoclonal expansion, especially of CD8+ Temra cells. Larger post-nadir TCR diversity loss correlated inversely with survival in deceased patients. Survival link was tested only in deceased patients; proton benefit remains a possibility.

Profiling relied on immunoSEQ multiplex PCR, and the TCRdb table lists in-frame clones only, not all of them. The sample gives about 160,000 clones, around nine tenths of which show up once; approximately 4.7% is in the top ten. On this clone itself: Its specificity is not known.

V dropped 3 bases and J dropped 5; count of bases not matched to a gene: 7. In germline, CDR1 is SGHKS, CDR2 YYEKEE (reference sequence). The CDR3 loop spans 14 amino acids. The receptor's source is a man in his fifties with gastric cancer. This specimen consisted of peripheral blood, obtained from a patient treated with photon-based radiotherapy. V gene TRBV5-5 combines with J gene TRBJ2-7; 8 positions agree with TRBD1. CDR3 loop: CASSYRGNGHEQYF. CDR3 coding DNA: TGTGCCAGCAGCTACAGGGGGAACGGTCACGAGCAGTACTTC.